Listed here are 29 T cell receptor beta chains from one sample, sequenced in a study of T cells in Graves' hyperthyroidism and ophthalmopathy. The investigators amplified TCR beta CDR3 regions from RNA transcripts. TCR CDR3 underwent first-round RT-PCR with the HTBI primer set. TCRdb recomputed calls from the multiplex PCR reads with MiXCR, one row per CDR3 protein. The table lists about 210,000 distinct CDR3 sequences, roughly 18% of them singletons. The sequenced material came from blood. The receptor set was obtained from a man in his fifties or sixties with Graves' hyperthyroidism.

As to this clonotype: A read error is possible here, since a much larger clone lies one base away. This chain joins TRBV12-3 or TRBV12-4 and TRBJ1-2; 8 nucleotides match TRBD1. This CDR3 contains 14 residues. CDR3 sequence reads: CASTDGTGSYGFTF. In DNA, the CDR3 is TGTGCCAGCACCGATGGGACAGGCTCCTATGGCTTCACCTTC.

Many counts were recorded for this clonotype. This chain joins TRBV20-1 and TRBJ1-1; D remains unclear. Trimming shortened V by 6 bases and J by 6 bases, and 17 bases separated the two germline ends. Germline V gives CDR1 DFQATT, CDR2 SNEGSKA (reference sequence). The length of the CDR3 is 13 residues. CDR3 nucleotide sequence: TGCAGTGCCGACTACGCAAAGCTCGCTGAAGCTTTCTTT. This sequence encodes CSADYAKLAEAFF.

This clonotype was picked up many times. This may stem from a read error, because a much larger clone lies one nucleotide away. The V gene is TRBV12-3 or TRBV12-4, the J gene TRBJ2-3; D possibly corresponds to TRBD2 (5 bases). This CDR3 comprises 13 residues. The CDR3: CANSFFGADTQYF. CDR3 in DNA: TGTGCCAACAGTTTTTTCGGGGCAGATACGCAGTATTTT.

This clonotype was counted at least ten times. The CDR3 here is CASSSLIAEQFF. The CDR3 DNA follows: TGTGCCAGCAGTTCTCTCATAGCGGAGCAGTTCTTC. The chain employs TRBV6-2 or TRBV6-3 and TRBJ2-1; perhaps TRBD2 as D (5 bases). Germline V gene lookup returns CDR1 MNHEY and CDR2 SVGEGT. The CDR3 runs to 12 residues. V was shortened by 4 bases and J by 10 bases, with 11 bases between the two germline ends.

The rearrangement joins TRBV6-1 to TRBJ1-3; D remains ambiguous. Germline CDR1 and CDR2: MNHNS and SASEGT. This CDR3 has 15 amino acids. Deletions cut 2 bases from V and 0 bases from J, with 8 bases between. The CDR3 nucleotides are TGTGCCAGCAGTGAAACCCCCCACTCTGGAAACACCATATATTTT. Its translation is CASSETPHSGNTIYF.

CDR3 residues: CASSLPRETQYF. DNA for the CDR3: TGCGCCAGCAGCTTGCCCCGGGAGACCCAGTACTTC. The rearrangement uses TRBV5-1 and TRBJ2-5; D is uncertain. Trimming shortened V by 1 base and J by 5 bases, and 6 bases separated the two germline ends. This CDR3 comprises 12 residues. Germline V gene data show CDR1 as SGHRS and CDR2 as YFSETQ.

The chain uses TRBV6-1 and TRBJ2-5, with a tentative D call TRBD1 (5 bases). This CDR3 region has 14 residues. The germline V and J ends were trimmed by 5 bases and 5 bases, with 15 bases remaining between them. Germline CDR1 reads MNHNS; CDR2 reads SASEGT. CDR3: CASSPNQGGETQYF. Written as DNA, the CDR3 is TGTGCCAGCAGTCCCAATCAGGGTGGGGAGACCCAGTACTTC.

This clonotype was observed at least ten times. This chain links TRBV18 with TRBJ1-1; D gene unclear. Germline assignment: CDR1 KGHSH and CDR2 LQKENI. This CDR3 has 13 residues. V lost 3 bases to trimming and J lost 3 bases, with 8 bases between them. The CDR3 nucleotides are TGTGCCAGCTCACCGTGGGCAGACACTGAAGCTTTCTTT. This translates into CASSPWADTEAFF.

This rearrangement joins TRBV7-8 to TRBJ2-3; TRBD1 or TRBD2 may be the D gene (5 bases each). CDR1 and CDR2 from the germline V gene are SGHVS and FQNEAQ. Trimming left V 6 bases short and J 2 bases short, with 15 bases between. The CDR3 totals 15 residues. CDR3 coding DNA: TGTGCCAGCAGTGCATCCGGGACCAACACAGATACGCAGTATTTT. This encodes CASSASGTNTDTQYF.

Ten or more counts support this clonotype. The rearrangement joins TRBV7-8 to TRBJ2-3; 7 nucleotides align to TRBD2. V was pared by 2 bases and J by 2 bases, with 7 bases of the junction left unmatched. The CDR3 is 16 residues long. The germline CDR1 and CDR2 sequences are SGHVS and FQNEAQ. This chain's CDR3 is CASSLRRREYTDTQYF. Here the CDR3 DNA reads TGTGCCAGCAGCTTACGTAGGCGGGAGTACACAGATACGCAGTATTTT.

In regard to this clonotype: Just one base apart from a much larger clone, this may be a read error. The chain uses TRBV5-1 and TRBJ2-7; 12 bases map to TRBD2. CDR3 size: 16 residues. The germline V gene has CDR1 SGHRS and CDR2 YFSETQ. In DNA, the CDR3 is TGCTCCAGCAGCTGGGGGACTAGCGGGCGGACCTACGAGCAGTACTTC. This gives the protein CSSSWGTSGRTYEQYF.

CDR3 sequence: CASSLYADRELYGYTF. As DNA, the CDR3 is TGTGCCAGCAGCTTATATGCGGACAGGGAGCTCTATGGCTACACCTTC. This rearrangement joins TRBV7-9 to TRBJ1-2, with TRBD1 identical over 8 bases. Unmatched junction bases numbered 9, after V lost 2 bases and J lost 4 bases. Per germline, CDR1 SEHNR and CDR2 FQNEAQ (reference sequence). This CDR3 comprises 16 residues.

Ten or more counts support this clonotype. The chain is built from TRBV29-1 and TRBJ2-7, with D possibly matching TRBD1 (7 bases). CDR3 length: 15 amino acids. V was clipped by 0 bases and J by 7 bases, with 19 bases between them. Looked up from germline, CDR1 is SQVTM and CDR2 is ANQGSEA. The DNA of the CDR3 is TGCAGCGTTGAAGAACCCAAACGACAGGGAGGAGAGCAGTACTTC. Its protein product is CSVEEPKRQGGEQYF.

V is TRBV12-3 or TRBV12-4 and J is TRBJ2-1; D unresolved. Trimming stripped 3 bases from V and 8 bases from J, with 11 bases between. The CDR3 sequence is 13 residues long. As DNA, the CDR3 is TGTGCCAGCAGTTTCGGGTGGGCGGATGAGCAGTTCTTC. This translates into CASSFGWADEQFF.

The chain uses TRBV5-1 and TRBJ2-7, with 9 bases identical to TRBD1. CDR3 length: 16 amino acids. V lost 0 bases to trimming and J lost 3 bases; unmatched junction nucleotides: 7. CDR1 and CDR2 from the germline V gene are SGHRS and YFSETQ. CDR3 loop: CASSLGGTGNSYEQYF. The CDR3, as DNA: TGCGCCAGCAGCTTGGGAGGGACAGGGAATAGCTACGAGCAGTACTTC. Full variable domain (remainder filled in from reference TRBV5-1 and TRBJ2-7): KAGVTQTPRYLIKTRGQQVTLSCSPISGHRSVSWYQQTPGQGLQFLFEYFSETQRNKGNFPGRFSGRQFSNSRSEMNVSTLELGDSALYLCASSLGGTGNSYEQYFGPGTRLTVT.

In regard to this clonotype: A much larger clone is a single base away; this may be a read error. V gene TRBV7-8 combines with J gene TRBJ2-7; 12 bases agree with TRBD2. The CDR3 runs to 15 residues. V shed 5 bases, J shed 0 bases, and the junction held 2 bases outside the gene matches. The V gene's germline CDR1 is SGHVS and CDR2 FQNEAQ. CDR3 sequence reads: CASSRLAGDSYEQYF. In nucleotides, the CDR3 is TGTGCCAGCAGCAGACTAGCGGGAGACTCCTACGAGCAGTACTTC.

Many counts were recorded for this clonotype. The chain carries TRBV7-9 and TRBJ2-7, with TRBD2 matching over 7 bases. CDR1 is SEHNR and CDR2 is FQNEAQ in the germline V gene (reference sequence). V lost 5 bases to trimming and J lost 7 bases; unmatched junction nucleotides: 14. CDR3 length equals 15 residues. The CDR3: CASSPNSGKAGEQYF. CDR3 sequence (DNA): TGTGCCAGCAGCCCAAACAGCGGGAAAGCAGGAGAGCAGTACTTC.

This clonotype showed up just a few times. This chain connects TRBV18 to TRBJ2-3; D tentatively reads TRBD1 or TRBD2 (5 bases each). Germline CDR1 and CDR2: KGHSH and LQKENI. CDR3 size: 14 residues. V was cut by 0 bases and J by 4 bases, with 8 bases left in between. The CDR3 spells CASSPPGVADTQYF. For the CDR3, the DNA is TGTGCCAGCTCACCACCGGGGGTGGCAGATACGCAGTATTTT.

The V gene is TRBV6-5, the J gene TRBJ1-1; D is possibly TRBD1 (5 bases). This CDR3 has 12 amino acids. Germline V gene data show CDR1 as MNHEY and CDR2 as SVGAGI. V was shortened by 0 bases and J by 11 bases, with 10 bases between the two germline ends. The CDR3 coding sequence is TGTGCCAGCAGTTACTCATCAGGGAAGGCTTTCTTT. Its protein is CASSYSSGKAFF.

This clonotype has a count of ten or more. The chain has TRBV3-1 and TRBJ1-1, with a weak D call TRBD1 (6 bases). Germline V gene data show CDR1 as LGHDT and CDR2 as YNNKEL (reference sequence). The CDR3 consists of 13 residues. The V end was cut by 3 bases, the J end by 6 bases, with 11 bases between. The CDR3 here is CASSQGARAEAFF. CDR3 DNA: TGTGCCAGCAGCCAGGGGGCTAGGGCTGAAGCTTTCTTT.

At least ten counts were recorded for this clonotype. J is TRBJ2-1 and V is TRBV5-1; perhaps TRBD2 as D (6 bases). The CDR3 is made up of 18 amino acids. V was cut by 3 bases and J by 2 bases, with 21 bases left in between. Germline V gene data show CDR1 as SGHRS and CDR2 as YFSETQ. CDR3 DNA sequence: TGCGCCAGCAGCTACCCACTTACACCGGGAGACCCCTACAATGAGCAGTTCTTC. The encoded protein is CASSYPLTPGDPYNEQFF.

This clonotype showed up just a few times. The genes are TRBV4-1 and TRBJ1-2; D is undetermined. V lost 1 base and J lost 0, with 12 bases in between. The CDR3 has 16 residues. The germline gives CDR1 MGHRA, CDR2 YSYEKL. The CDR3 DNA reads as TGCGCCAGCAGCCAAGGCGGGTTAACAGCTAACTATGGCTACACCTTC. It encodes CASSQGGLTANYGYTF.

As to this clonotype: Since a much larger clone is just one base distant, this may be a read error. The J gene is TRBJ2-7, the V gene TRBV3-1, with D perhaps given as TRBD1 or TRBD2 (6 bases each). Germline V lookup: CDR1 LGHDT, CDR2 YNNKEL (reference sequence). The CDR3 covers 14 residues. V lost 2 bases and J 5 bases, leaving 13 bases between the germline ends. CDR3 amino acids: CASSQLGGFHEQYF. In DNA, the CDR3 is TGTGCCAGCAGCCAACTGGGGGGCTTCCACGAGCAGTACTTC.

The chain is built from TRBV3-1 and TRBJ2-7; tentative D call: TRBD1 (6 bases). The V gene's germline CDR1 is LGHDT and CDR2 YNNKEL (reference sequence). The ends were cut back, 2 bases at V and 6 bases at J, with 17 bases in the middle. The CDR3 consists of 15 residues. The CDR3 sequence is CASSQNRLGAGEQYF. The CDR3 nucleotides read TGTGCCAGCAGCCAAAACCGCCTGGGGGCCGGCGAGCAGTACTTC.

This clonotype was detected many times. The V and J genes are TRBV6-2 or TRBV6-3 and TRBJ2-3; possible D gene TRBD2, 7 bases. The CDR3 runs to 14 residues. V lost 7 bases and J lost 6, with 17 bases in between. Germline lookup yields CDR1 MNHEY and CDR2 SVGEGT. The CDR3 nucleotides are TGTGCCAGCATGGGATGGGGGGGCGCGGATACGCAGTATTTT. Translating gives CASMGWGGADTQYF.

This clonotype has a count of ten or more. The DNA for the CDR3 is TGTGCCAGCAGCCCCCAATACGGAACCTCCTACGAGCAGTACTTC. Protein sequence: CASSPQYGTSYEQYF. The chain employs TRBV7-3 and TRBJ2-7; no definite D call. V dropped 5 bases and J dropped 0 bases, with 14 bases sitting between them. Germline V CDR1 and CDR2: SGHTA, FQGTGA. The CDR3 runs to 15 residues. The full variable domain, its missing parts supplied by reference TRBV7-3 and TRBJ2-7, is GAGVSQTPSNKVTEKGKYVELRCDPISGHTALYWYRQSLGQGPEFLIYFQGTGAADDSGLPNDRFFAVRPEGSVSTLKIQRTERGDSAVYLCASSPQYGTSYEQYFGPGTRLTVT.

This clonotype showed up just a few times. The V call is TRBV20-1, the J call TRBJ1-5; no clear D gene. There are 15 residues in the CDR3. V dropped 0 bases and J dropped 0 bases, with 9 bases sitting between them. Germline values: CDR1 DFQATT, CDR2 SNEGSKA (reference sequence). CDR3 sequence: CSARDPRYSNQPQHF. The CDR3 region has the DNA TGCAGTGCTAGAGATCCCAGATATAGCAATCAGCCCCAGCATTTT.

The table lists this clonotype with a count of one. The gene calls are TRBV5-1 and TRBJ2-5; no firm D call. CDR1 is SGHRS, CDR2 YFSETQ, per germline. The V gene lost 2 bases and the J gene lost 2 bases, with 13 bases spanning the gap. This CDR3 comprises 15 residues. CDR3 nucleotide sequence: TGCGCCAGCAGCTTCTTGACGGCCAGGCAAGAGACCCAGTACTTC. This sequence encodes CASSFLTARQETQYF.

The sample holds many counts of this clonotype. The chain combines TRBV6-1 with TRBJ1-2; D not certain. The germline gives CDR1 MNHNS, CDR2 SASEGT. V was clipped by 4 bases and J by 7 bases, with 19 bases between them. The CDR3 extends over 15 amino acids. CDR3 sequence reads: CASSVTDPEGFGYTF. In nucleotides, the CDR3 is TGTGCCAGCAGTGTAACAGACCCGGAAGGGTTTGGCTACACCTTC.